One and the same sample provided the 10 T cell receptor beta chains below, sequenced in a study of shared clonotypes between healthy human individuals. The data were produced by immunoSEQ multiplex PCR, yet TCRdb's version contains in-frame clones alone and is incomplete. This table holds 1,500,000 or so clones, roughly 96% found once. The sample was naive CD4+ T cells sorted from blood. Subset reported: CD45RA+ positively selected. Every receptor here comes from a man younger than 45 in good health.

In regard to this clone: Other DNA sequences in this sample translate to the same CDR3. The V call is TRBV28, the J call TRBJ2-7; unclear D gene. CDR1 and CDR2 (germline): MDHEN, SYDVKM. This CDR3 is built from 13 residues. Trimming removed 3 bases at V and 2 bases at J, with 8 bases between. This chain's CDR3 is CASSLVGAYEQYF. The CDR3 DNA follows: TGTGCCAGCAGTTTGGTGGGTGCCTACGAGCAGTACTTC.

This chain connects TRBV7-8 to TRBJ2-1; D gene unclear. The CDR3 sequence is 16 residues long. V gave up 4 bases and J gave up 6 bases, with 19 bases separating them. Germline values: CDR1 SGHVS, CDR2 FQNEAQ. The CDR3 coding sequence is TGTGCCAGCAGCTCCCTACAGAACCCAATCTCCAATGAGCAGTTCTTC. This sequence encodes CASSSLQNPISNEQFF.

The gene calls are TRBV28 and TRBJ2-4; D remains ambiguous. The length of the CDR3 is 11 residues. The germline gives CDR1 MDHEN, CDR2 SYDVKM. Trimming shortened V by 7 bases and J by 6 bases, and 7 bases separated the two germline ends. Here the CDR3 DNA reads TGTGCCAGCAAAGGCGGAAACATTCAGTACTTC. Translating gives CASKGGNIQYF.

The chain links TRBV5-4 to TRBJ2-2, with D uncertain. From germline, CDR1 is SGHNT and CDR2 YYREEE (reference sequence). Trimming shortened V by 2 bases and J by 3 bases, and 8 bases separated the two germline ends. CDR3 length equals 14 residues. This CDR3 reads CASSFEHHTGELFF. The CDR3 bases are TGTGCCAGCAGCTTCGAACACCACACCGGGGAGCTGTTTTTT.

This chain's CDR3 is CASSLATVGEQFF. DNA for the CDR3: TGTGCCAGCAGCTTAGCGACCGTTGGTGAGCAGTTCTTC. The J gene is TRBJ2-1, the V gene TRBV7-7; D not resolved. Trimming removed 0 bases from V and 9 bases from J, with 9 bases in between. This CDR3 comprises 13 residues. CDR1 is SSHAT, CDR2 FNYEAQ, per germline (reference sequence).

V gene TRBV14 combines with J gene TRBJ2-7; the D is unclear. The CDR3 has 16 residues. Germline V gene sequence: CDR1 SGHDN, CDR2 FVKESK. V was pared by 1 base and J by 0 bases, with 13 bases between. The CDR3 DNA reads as TGTGCCAGCAGCCAAGTGACGGCCTCTTTCTCCTACGAGCAGTACTTC. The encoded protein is CASSQVTASFSYEQYF.

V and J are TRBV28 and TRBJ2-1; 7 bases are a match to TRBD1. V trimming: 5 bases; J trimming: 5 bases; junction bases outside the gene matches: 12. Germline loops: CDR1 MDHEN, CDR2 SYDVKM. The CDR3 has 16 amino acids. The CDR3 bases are TGTGCCAGCAGTACCAGGCGACAGGGCAACGACAATGAGCAGTTCTTC. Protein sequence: CASSTRRQGNDNEQFF. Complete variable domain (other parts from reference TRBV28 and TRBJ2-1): DVKVTQSSRYLVKRTGEKVFLECVQDMDHENMFWYRQDPGLGLRLIYFSYDVKMKEKGDIPEGYSVSREKKERFSLILESASTNQTSMYLCASSTRRQGNDNEQFFGPGTRLTVL.

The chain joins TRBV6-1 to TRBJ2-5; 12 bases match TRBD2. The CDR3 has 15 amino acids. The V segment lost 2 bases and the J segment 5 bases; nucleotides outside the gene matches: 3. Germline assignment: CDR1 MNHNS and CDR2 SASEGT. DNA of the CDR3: TGTGCCAGCAGTGAATATACTAGCGGGAGGGAGACCCAGTACTTC. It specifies CASSEYTSGRETQYF.

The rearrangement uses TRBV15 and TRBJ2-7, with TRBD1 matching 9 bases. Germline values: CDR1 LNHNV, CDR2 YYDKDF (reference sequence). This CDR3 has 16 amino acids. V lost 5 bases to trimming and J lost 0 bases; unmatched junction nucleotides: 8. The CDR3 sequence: CATSGLLQGASYEQYF. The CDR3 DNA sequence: TGTGCCACCAGCGGCCTATTACAGGGGGCCTCCTACGAGCAGTACTTC.

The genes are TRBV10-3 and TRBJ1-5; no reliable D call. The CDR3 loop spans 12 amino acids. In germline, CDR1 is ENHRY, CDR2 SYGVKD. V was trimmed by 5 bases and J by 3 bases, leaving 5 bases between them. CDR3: CAISMNNQPQHF. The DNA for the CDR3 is TGTGCCATCAGTATGAACAATCAGCCCCAGCATTTT.